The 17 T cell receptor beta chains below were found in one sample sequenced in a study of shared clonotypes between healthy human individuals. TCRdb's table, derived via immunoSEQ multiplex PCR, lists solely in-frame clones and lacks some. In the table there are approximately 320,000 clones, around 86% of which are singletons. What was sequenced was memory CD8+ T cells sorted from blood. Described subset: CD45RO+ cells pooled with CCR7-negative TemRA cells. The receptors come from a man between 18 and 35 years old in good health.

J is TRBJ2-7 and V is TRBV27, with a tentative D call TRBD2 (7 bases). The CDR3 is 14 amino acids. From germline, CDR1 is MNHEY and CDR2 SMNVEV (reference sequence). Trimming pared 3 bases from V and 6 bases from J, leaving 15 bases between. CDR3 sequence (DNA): TGTGCCAGCAGTTTTAGGGGGGGAATTAGCGAGCAGTACTTC. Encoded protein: CASSFRGGISEQYF.

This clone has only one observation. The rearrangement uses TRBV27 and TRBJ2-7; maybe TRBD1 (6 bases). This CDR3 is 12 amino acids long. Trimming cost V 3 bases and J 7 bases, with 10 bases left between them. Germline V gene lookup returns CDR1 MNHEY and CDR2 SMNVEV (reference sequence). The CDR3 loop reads CASSFPGQEQYF. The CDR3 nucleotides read TGTGCCAGCAGTTTCCCGGGACAAGAGCAGTACTTC.

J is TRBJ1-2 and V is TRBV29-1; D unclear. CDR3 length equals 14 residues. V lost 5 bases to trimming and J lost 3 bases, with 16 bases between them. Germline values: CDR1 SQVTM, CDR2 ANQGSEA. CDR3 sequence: CSVLGQVDDYGYTF. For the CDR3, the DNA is TGCAGCGTTTTAGGCCAGGTTGATGACTATGGCTACACCTTC.

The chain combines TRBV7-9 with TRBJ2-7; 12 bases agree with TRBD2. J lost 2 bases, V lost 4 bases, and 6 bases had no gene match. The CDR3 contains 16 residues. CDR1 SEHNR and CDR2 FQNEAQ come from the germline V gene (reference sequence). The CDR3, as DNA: TGTGCCAGCAGCTCCCCCCTAGCGGGAGGGACCTACGAGCAGTACTTC. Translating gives CASSSPLAGGTYEQYF.

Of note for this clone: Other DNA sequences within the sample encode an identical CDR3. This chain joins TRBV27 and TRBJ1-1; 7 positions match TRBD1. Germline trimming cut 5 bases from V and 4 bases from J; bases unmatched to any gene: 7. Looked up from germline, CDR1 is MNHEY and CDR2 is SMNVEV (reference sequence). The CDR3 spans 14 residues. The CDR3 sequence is CASSLRSGGTEAFF. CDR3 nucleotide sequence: TGTGCCAGCAGTCTCAGATCAGGGGGCACTGAAGCTTTCTTT.

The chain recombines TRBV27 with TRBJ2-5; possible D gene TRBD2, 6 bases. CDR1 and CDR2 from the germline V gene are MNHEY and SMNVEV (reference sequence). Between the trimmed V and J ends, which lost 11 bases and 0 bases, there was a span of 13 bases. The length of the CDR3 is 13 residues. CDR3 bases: TGTGCCTGCTCACGGGGGTACCAAGAGACCCAGTACTTC. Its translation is CACSRGYQETQYF.

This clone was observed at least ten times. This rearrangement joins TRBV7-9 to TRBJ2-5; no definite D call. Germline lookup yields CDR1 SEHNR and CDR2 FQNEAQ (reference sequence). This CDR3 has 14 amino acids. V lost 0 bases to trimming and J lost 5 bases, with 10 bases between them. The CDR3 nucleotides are TGTGCCAGCAGCTTAGCGAGTGTGGGGGAGACCCAGTACTTC. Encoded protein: CASSLASVGETQYF.

CDR3: CASSQGLTDTQYF. The DNA of the CDR3 is TGCGCCAGCAGCCAAGGGCTAACAGATACGCAGTATTTT. This chain links TRBV4-1 with TRBJ2-3; D remains unclear. Trimming cost V 1 base and J 3 bases, with 5 bases left between them. The CDR3 length is 13 residues. Germline V lookup: CDR1 MGHRA, CDR2 YSYEKL.

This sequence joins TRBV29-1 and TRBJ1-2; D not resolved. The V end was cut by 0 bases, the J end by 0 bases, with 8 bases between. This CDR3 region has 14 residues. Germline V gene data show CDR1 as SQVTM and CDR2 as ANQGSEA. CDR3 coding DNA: TGCAGCGTTGAAGATCCGGCAGCTAACTATGGCTACACCTTC. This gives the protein CSVEDPAANYGYTF.

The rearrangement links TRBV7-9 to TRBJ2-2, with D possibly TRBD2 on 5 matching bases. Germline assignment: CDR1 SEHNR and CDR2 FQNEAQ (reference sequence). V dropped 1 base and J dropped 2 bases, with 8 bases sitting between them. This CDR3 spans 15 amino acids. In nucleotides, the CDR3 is TGTGCCAGCAGCTTAGGAACGGGAAACACCGGGGAGCTGTTTTTT. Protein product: CASSLGTGNTGELFF.

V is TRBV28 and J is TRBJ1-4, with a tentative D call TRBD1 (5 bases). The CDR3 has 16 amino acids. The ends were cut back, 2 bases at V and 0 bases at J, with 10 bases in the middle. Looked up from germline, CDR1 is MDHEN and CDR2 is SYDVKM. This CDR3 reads CASSLEQDPTNEKLFF. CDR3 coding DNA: TGTGCCAGCAGTTTAGAACAGGATCCAACTAATGAAAAACTGTTTTTT. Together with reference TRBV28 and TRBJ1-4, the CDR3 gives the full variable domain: DVKVTQSSRYLVKRTGEKVFLECVQDMDHENMFWYRQDPGLGLRLIYFSYDVKMKEKGDIPEGYSVSREKKERFSLILESASTNQTSMYLCASSLEQDPTNEKLFFGSGTQLSVL.

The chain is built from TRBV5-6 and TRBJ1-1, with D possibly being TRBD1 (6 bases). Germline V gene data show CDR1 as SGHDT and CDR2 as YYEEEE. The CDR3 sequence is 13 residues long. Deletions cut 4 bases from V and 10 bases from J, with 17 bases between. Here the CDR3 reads CASSTSGGLVAFF. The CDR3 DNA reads TGTGCCAGCAGCACTTCCGGGGGGCTCGTAGCTTTCTTT.

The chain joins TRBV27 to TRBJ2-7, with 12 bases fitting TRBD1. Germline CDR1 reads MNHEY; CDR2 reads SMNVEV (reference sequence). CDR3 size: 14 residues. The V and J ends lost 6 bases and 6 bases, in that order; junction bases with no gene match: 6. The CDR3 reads CASSWDRGQGEQYF. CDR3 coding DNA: TGTGCCAGCAGCTGGGACAGGGGGCAGGGCGAGCAGTACTTC.

The DNA of the CDR3 is TGTGCCAGCAGTCCCCGGACCGATAACACCGGGGAGCTGTTTTTT. Its protein is CASSPRTDNTGELFF. The rearrangement uses TRBV27 and TRBJ2-2; the D is unclear. The CDR3 totals 15 residues. V lost 5 bases to trimming and J lost 2 bases, with 12 bases between them. Germline lookup yields CDR1 MNHEY and CDR2 SMNVEV (reference sequence).

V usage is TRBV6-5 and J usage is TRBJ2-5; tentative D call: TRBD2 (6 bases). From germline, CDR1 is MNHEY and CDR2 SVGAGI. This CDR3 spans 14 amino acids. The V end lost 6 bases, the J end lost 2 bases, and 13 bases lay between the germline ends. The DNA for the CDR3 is TGTGCCAGCAGGGAGGGACCCTTTCAAGAGACCCAGTACTTC. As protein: CASREGPFQETQYF.

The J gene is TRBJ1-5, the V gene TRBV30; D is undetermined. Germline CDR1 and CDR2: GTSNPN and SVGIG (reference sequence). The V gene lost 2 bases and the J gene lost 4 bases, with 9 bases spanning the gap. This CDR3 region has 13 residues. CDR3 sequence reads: CAWSPSQNQPQHF. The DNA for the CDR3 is TGTGCCTGGAGTCCATCCCAGAATCAGCCCCAGCATTTT.

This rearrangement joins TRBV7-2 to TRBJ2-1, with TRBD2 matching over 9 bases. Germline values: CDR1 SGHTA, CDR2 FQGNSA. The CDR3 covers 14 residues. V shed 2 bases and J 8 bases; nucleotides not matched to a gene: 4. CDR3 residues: CASSLRRLADEQFF. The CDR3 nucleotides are TGTGCCAGCAGCTTACGGCGACTAGCGGATGAGCAGTTCTTC.